Below, 9 T cell receptor beta chains from the same sample are listed, as sequenced in a study of blood T cell repertoires in COVID-19. Sequencing used immunoSEQ multiplex PCR; TCRdb keeps in-frame clones, though not all of them. The repertoire holds a few hundred thousand clones, with about 85% as singletons. The sequenced sample consisted of peripheral blood. The origin of the receptors is a human donor with COVID-19, enrolled during active disease. The donor label of this sample is uncertain.

The chain links TRBV27 to TRBJ1-4, with TRBD1 matching over 7 bases. J gave up 8 bases and V 6 bases, and 15 bases lay outside the gene matches. The germline CDR1 and CDR2 sequences are MNHEY and SMNVEV (reference sequence). The CDR3 is made up of 16 amino acids. CDR3 sequence reads: CASRVLTGDGTEKLFF. DNA for the CDR3: TGTGCCAGCAGGGTGCTCACAGGGGACGGGACAGAAAAACTGTTTTTT.

This chain joins TRBV27 and TRBJ1-3; 7 bases agree with TRBD1. With V trimmed by 5 bases and J by 4 bases, 11 bases remained unmatched. The CDR3 consists of 16 residues. Germline lookup yields CDR1 MNHEY and CDR2 SMNVEV (reference sequence). CDR3 region: CASSPGQDVGGNTIYF. The CDR3 bases are TGTGCCAGCAGTCCCGGACAGGACGTGGGAGGAAACACCATATATTTT.

The chain joins TRBV19 to TRBJ1-2, with 7 bases that match TRBD1. Trimming cost V 4 bases and J 4 bases; bases outside gene matches: 6. This CDR3 is 14 amino acids long. The germline CDR1 and CDR2 sequences are LNHDA and SQIVND (reference sequence). DNA of the CDR3: TGTGCCAGTAGTACGACAGGGAACTCCTATGGCTACACCTTC. It encodes CASSTTGNSYGYTF.

This chain uses TRBV30 with TRBJ1-2; D unclear. CDR3 size: 11 residues. V was cut by 1 base and J by 4 bases, with 4 bases left in between. Germline V gene lookup returns CDR1 GTSNPN and CDR2 SVGIG (reference sequence). Here the CDR3 DNA reads TGTGCCTGGAGTGCTACCTATGGCTACACCTTC. It codes for CAWSATYGYTF.

The chain carries TRBV6-6 and TRBJ2-3; tentatively, D is TRBD2 (6 bases). The CDR3 is 15 residues long. With 2 bases removed from V and 2 bases from J, the gap between germline ends came to 11 bases. Germline V gives CDR1 MNHNY, CDR2 SVGAGI (reference sequence). The CDR3 coding sequence is TGTGCCAGCAGTTACGCGGGACGGGCCACAGATACGCAGTATTTT. Its translation is CASSYAGRATDTQYF.

The CDR3 here is CASSQAGDTQYF. The CDR3 coding sequence is TGTGCCAGCAGCCAAGCGGGGGATACGCAGTATTTT. V and J are TRBV3-1 (or the pseudogene TRBV3-2) and TRBJ2-3; TRBD2 might be the D (5 bases). V was cut by 1 base and J by 6 bases, with 5 bases left in between. The CDR3 has 12 amino acids. In germline, CDR1 is LGHDT, CDR2 YNNKEL (reference sequence).

V gene TRBV28 combines with J gene TRBJ1-1; D is undetermined. The ends were cut back, 1 base at V and 6 bases at J, with 15 bases in the middle. CDR1 and CDR2 from the germline V gene are MDHEN and SYDVKM. This CDR3 comprises 15 residues. The CDR3 loop is CASSLLPPNNPEAFF. CDR3 DNA sequence: TGTGCCAGCAGTTTATTGCCCCCCAACAATCCTGAAGCTTTCTTT.

Many counts were recorded for this clone. The V gene is TRBV10-1, the J gene TRBJ2-7; TRBD2 agrees at 7 bases. This CDR3 spans 16 amino acids. With 6 bases clipped from V and 4 bases from J, the junction kept 15 bases outside the gene matches. Germline values: CDR1 WNHNN, CDR2 SYGVQD (reference sequence). The CDR3 loop reads CASRLGGEGGWYEQYF. DNA for the CDR3: TGCGCCAGCAGACTAGGCGGGGAGGGAGGTTGGTACGAGCAGTACTTC.

This clone occurred once. The chain couples TRBV2 to TRBJ2-4, with no clear D. Germline CDR1 reads SNHLY; CDR2 reads FYNNEI. Trimming took off 2 bases at V and 7 bases at J, with 3 bases between the two ends. The CDR3 consists of 11 residues. CDR3 coding DNA: TGTGCCAGCAGTGAACGGAACATTCAGTACTTC. Encoded protein: CASSERNIQYF.